The text below deals with one TCR beta chain. This clone has a handful of counts. Its binding antigen is unknown. The input lacks base qualities; no much larger clone sits a single base away. Its CDR3 holds 13 amino acids, cysteine through phenylalanine. Only CDR3 DNA remains: 39 bases, in frame from the first base. Between the V and J ends, shortened by 5 bases and 6 bases respectively, the junction contains 14 bases. In the germline V gene (reference sequence), CDR1 corresponds to MNHEY and CDR2 to SMNVEV. This sample stems from a study of T cells after somatic rescue of genetic block (dated by TCRdb to between 2020 and 2021). For the study in its entirety: What the study looked at was long-term robustness, specifically in a T-cell system that came about through somatic rescue of a genetic block in T-cell development.

Library preparation used the immunoSEQ multiplex PCR assay. Entries here come from immuneACCESS through TCRdb and include only in-frame sequences with V and J called. Some clones fail to appear in such tables; in the studies checked, an unresolved V gene covers under half of the shortfall, and the cause of the remainder is unknown. This sample is represented by approximately 67,000 clones; roughly 94% of them were singletons. Of the sample, 3% is held by the ten largest clones. This clonotype originated in a man aged 35 to 55. Material: peripheral blood mononuclear cells (PBMCs). The sequence is built from TRBV27 and TRBJ2-7; tentative D gene TRBD1, with 5 bases matching. The CDR3 protein sequence reads: CASSQTQGFEQYF. The DNA sequence is given as TGTGCCAGCAGTCAAACCCAGGGTTTCGAGCAGTACTTC.